This TCR beta chain was identified in a study of PD-L1 blockade in urothelial cancer. As for the study in general: The researchers analyzed blood 3 weeks (second dose) and 6 weeks after treatment start. General observations from the study: Tumor-associated TCR clones expanded more in blood at 3 weeks in patients with durable benefit.

As regards this clone: Its matching antigen is unknown.

Produced via immunoSEQ multiplex PCR; TCRdb's table is partial and in-frame only. The sample yields under 100,000 clones, nearly 90% seen once. Noted time point: pretreatment peripheral blood. V lost 2 bases, J lost 4 bases, and 8 bases stayed unmatched. Germline V gene lookup returns CDR1 SGHDT and CDR2 YYEEEE. The CDR3 covers 18 residues. The sample was PBMCs, taken around atezolizumab (anti-PD-L1) treatment. The clonotype originates from a man in his 60s with urothelial cancer. The V call is TRBV5-6, the J call TRBJ2-6; TRBD1 matches 11 bases. The CDR3 DNA reads TGTGCCAGCAGCTTCTATGGACAGGGGGCGTACGGGGCCAACGTCCTGACTTTC. Residues: CASSFYGQGAYGANVLTF.